This TCR beta chain comes out of a study of T cell repertoires in cytomegalovirus infection. The wider study: Public TCR beta signature analysis indicated the presence of both CMV infection and matching HLA type.

The CDR3 consists of 15 residues. V lost 1 base and J 5 bases, leaving 15 bases between the germline ends. Germline V lookup: CDR1 SGHVS, CDR2 FQNEAQ. This clonotype was detected many times. What it binds is not known. Study results and caveats: Carriage of CMV together with the relevant HLA was identifiable through cumulative public TCR beta family frequency. Predominance within the ex vivo response was attributable to HLA-C-restricted CMV-specific TCR beta clonotypes.

TCRdb redid the calling of the reads with MiXCR, one entry per CDR3 protein. The sample carries approximately 120,000 distinct CDR3 sequences, under 30% recorded once. This TCR derives from a human donor in good health (CMV status not recorded). Some clones in this sample may be carry-over from other donors' samples. Sequenced here: CD8+ T cells from cultured PBMCs, sampled from culture after CMV antigen stimulation. The chain links TRBV7-8 to TRBJ2-7; perhaps TRBD1 as D (7 bases). The CDR3 reads CASSLEGGQTHEQYF. CDR3 nucleotides: TGTGCCAGCAGCTTAGAGGGGGGACAGACCCACGAGCAGTACTTC.